A selection of T cell receptor beta chains follows, all from one sample in a study of cytomegalovirus exposure and HLA in healthy donors. The method was immunoSEQ multiplex PCR; TCRdb's version includes in-frame clones alone and lacks a portion of them. This table has about 130,000 clones, around four fifths appearing once. The specimen sequenced was PBMCs. The source of these receptors is a man aged 25-40 years in good health and CMV-seropositive. Each CDR3 is given with its conserved first and last residue. A D gene is named only where the DNA matches it firmly. Size values are once, few and many counts, or a class for expanded clones, and some rows have none.

D | size | J | V | length | DNA | CDR3
. | few | TRBJ1-5 | TRBV5-8 | 15 | TGTGCCAGCAGCTTGGGTTCACGGGACAATCAGCCCCAGCATTTT | CASSLGSRDNQPQHF
. | . | TRBJ1-4 | TRBV11-2 | 13 | TGTGCCAGCAGCTTTACAACTAATGAAAAACTGTTTTTT | CASSFTTNEKLFF
TRBD2 | . | TRBJ2-3 | TRBV18 | 16 | TGTGCCAGCTCACCGGGACTAGCGGGGGCGGGAGATACGCAGTATTTT | CASSPGLAGAGDTQYF
. | . | TRBJ2-5 | TRBV4-1 | 16 | TGCGCCAGCAGCCAAGAAAGCGCCCGGGGGCAAGAGACCCAGTACTTC | CASSQESARGQETQYF
. | once | TRBJ1-2 | TRBV19 | 14 | TGTGCCAGTACGGGTACGGGTCCTAACTATGGCTACACCTTC | CASTGTGPNYGYTF
. | few | TRBJ2-5 | TRBV7-2 | 16 | TGTGCCAGCAGCTTGGACAGTCGCGTCCCACAAGAGACCCAGTACTTC | CASSLDSRVPQETQYF
. | . | TRBJ1-4 | TRBV9 | 15 | TGTGCCAGCAGCGTAGGTGGGGGGTCTGGTGAAAAACTGTTTTTT | CASSVGGGSGEKLFF
. | . | TRBJ1-5 | TRBV28 | 14 | TGTGCCAGCAGTTTCGAAGAGGGCGGTCAGCCCCAGCATTTT | CASSFEEGGQPQHF
TRBD1 | . | TRBJ1-4 | TRBV5-6 | 15 | TGTGCCAGCAGCCCCCGGGACAGAACCAATGAAAAACTGTTTTTT | CASSPRDRTNEKLFF
TRBD2 | . | TRBJ2-1 | TRBV28 | 15 | TGTGCCAGCAGCCAAGCGGGAGCATCCTACAATGAGCAGTTCTTC | CASSQAGASYNEQFF